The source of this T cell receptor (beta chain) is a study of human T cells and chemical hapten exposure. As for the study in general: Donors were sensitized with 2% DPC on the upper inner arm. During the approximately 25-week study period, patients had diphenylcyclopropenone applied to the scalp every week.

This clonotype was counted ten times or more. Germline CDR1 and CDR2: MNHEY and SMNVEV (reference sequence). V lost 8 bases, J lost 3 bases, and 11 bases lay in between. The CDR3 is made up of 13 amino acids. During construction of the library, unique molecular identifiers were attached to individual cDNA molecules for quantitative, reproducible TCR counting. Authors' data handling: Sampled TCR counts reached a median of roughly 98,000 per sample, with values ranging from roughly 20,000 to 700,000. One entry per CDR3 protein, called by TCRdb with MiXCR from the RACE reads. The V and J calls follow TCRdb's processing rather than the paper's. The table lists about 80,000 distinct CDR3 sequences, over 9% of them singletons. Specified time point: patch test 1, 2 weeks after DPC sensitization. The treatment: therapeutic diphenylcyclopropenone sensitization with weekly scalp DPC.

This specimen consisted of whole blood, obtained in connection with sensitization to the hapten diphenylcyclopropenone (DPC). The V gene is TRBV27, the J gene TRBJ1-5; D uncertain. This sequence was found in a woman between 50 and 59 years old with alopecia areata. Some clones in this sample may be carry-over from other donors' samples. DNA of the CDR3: TGTGCCAGCGGGTATGGGGTCAATCAGCCCCAGCATTTT. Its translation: CASGYGVNQPQHF.